Shown below are 27 T cell receptor beta chains from a single sample sequenced in a study of T-cell memory formation after mild COVID-19. TCRdb re-derived calls from the 5' RACE reads in MiXCR, one entry per CDR3 protein. The table records roughly 340,000 distinct CDR3 sequences, more than 15% of them present only once. The sequencing input was PBMCs or a T cell subset sorted from them (not recorded which). Receptors were obtained from a man aged 18 to 29 who had mild COVID-19 (a few samples of this study predate the infection). Cell type and time point are not known.

This chain uses TRBV6-5 with TRBJ1-1; TRBD1 might be the D (6 bases). Per the germline V gene, CDR1 is MNHEY and CDR2 is SVGAGI. The germline V and J ends were trimmed by 2 bases and 1 base, with 11 bases remaining between them. CDR3 length: 15 amino acids. CDR3 protein: CASSYGRGANTEAFF. DNA for the CDR3: TGTGCCAGCAGTTACGGAAGGGGGGCGAACACTGAAGCTTTCTTT.

V and J are TRBV10-3 and TRBJ2-5; perhaps TRBD2 as D (5 bases). The CDR3 extends over 14 amino acids. V was pared by 7 bases and J by 7 bases, with 19 bases between. Germline-derived CDR1 and CDR2 are ENHRY and SYGVKD. CDR3 amino acids: CAIMNGVPGGTQYF. The CDR3 DNA follows: TGTGCCATCATGAACGGGGTCCCCGGTGGGACCCAGTACTTC.

This clonotype has more than one count but fewer than ten. The chain combines TRBV6-5 with TRBJ2-5; the D gene could be TRBD1 or TRBD2 (5 bases each). Per germline, CDR1 MNHEY and CDR2 SVGAGI. Trimming removed 5 bases from V and 5 bases from J, with 12 bases in between. This CDR3 has 13 amino acids. The chain's CDR3 is CASSREGRETQYF. The CDR3, as DNA: TGTGCCAGCAGTCGAGAGGGGCGGGAGACCCAGTACTTC.

The sample holds a few counts of this clonotype. The genes are TRBV7-3 and TRBJ2-3, with 8 bases aligning to TRBD2. The CDR3 has 17 residues. V lost 5 bases and J lost 4; bases outside the gene matches: 14. CDR1 is SGHTA and CDR2 is FQGTGA in the germline V gene. As DNA, the CDR3 is TGTGCCAGCAGCCCCCTGGGTAGCGGGGATGCCTCAGATACGCAGTATTTT. Its translation is CASSPLGSGDASDTQYF.

The chain recombines TRBV18 with TRBJ2-7, with D perhaps matching TRBD1 (6 bases). The CDR3 spans 14 residues. Trimming left V 2 bases short and J 5 bases short, with 13 bases between. Germline loops: CDR1 KGHSH, CDR2 LQKENI. CDR3 sequence: CASSPMAGVDEQYV. The CDR3 DNA follows: TGTGCCAGCTCACCAATGGCAGGGGTGGACGAGCAGTACGTC.

This clonotype has more than one count but fewer than ten. J is TRBJ1-3 and V is TRBV25-1; D unresolved. V was clipped by 6 bases and J by 0 bases, with 9 bases between them. The CDR3 has 14 amino acids. Germline V gene sequence: CDR1 MGHDK, CDR2 SYGVNS. CDR3 sequence: CASRDRSSGNTIYF. CDR3 DNA sequence: TGTGCCAGCAGGGACCGTAGCTCTGGAAACACCATATATTTT.

This clonotype was counted at least ten times. The CDR3 nucleotides are TGTGCCAGCAGGTCTGACAGGTCAGATACGCAGTATTTT. Translating gives CASRSDRSDTQYF. V is TRBV6-5 and J is TRBJ2-3; possibly TRBD1 for D (6 bases). The CDR3 is made up of 13 amino acids. Germline V CDR1 and CDR2: MNHEY, SVGAGI. V lost 6 bases, J lost 4 bases, and 11 bases lay in between.

This clonotype was seen a few times. V usage is TRBV7-9 and J usage is TRBJ1-3; no definite D call. The V end lost 0 bases, the J end lost 3 bases, and 9 bases lay between the germline ends. The CDR3 has 15 amino acids. Germline CDR1 SEHNR, CDR2 FQNEAQ (reference sequence). In nucleotides, the CDR3 is TGTGCCAGCAGCTTAGCGCCCGGCCTTGGAAACACCATATATTTT. This codes for CASSLAPGLGNTIYF.

This clonotype was seen a handful of times. The rearrangement uses TRBV20-1 and TRBJ2-3; D not resolved. Trimming shortened V by 3 bases and J by 0 bases, and 4 bases separated the two germline ends. CDR3 length: 12 residues. Germline loops: CDR1 DFQATT, CDR2 SNEGSKA (reference sequence). DNA of the CDR3: TGCAGTGCTAGGCAGAGCACAGATACGCAGTATTTT. The encoded protein is CSARQSTDTQYF.

V gene TRBV6-5 combines with J gene TRBJ1-2; tentatively, D is TRBD1 (6 bases). This CDR3 has 14 residues. Trimming removed 2 bases at V and 7 bases at J, with 14 bases between. Germline loops: CDR1 MNHEY, CDR2 SVGAGI. The CDR3 region is CASSYMGGAGGYTF. CDR3 DNA: TGTGCCAGCAGTTACATGGGGGGCGCCGGTGGCTACACCTTC.

This clonotype has only a few counts. The chain uses TRBV7-2 and TRBJ2-4, with a tentative D call TRBD2 (6 bases). Germline loops: CDR1 SGHTA, CDR2 FQGNSA. CDR3 size: 16 residues. Trimming left V 5 bases short and J 11 bases short, with 25 bases between. CDR3 coding DNA: TGTGCCAGCAGCCAGGGATCGGACTCTGCGGGGTATTTTCAGTACTTC. Translation: CASSQGSDSAGYFQYF.

The rearrangement uses TRBV12-3 or TRBV12-4 and TRBJ2-3; 8 bases line up with TRBD2. The CDR3 covers 13 residues. J gave up 1 base and V 8 bases, and 2 bases lay outside the gene matches. The CDR3 region has the DNA TGTGCCAGCGGTAGCGGGGGCACAGATACGCAGTATTTT. Translated: CASGSGGTDTQYF.

This clonotype was found a few times. V is TRBV12-3 or TRBV12-4 and J is TRBJ2-1; TRBD2 matches at 9 bases. Trimming cost V 6 bases and J 4 bases; bases outside gene matches: 4. The CDR3 length is 14 residues. Written as DNA, the CDR3 is TGTGCCAGCAGGCGGACTAGCGAGTACAATGAGCAGTTCTTC. Encoded protein: CASRRTSEYNEQFF.

This chain connects TRBV9 to TRBJ1-1; D gene uncertain. The germline V gene has CDR1 SGDLS and CDR2 YYNGEE. V shed 0 bases and J shed 8 bases, with 14 bases lying between them. The CDR3 contains 14 residues. CDR3 sequence: CASSVAPRVSEAFF. In nucleotides, the CDR3 is TGTGCCAGCAGCGTAGCCCCCCGGGTCTCCGAAGCTTTCTTT.

This sequence joins TRBV15 and TRBJ2-7, with D perhaps matching TRBD1 or TRBD2 (5 bases each). The V and J ends lost 1 base and 0 bases respectively, with 7 bases between them. The CDR3 is 14 residues long. Germline V gene lookup returns CDR1 LNHNV and CDR2 YYDKDF (reference sequence). CDR3 nucleotide sequence: TGTGCCACCAGCAGAGGGGGGAGCTCCTACGAGCAGTACTTC. This sequence encodes CATSRGGSSYEQYF. The full variable domain, with the rest looked up from reference TRBV15 and TRBJ2-7, is DAMVIQNPRYQVTQFGKPVTLSCSQTLNHNVMYWYQQKSSQAPKLLFHYYDKDFNNEADTPDNFQSRRPNTSFCFLDIRSPGLGDTAMYLCATSRGGSSYEQYFGPGTRLTVT.

This clonotype was seen ten or more times. The chain is built from TRBV25-1 and TRBJ2-2; D gene ambiguous. Germline V gives CDR1 MGHDK, CDR2 SYGVNS. V lost 3 bases, J lost 1 base, and 9 bases lay in between. The CDR3 covers 15 residues. The CDR3 sequence is CASSEETLNTGELFF. The CDR3 nucleotides are TGTGCCAGCAGTGAGGAGACCCTGAACACCGGGGAGCTGTTTTTT.

This clonotype turned up a few times. This chain links TRBV14 with TRBJ2-1; 8 nucleotides agree with TRBD2. CDR3 length equals 15 residues. Germline lookup yields CDR1 SGHDN and CDR2 FVKESK. The junction had 3 bases not matched to a gene; V was cut back by 3 bases and J by 2 bases. The CDR3 is CASSHRGGTYNEQFF. The DNA for the CDR3 is TGTGCCAGCAGCCACCGGGGGGGGACCTACAATGAGCAGTTCTTC.

The V gene is TRBV2, the J gene TRBJ2-4; perhaps TRBD1 as D (5 bases). There are 12 residues in the CDR3. Germline CDR1 is SNHLY and CDR2 is FYNNEI. Trimming took 6 bases from V and 6 from J, leaving 9 bases between them. DNA of the CDR3: TGTGCCAGCAGGGGGCAGGGAAACATTCAGTACTTC. It encodes CASRGQGNIQYF. The variable domain in full, completed from reference TRBV2 and TRBJ2-4, reads EPEVTQTPSHQVTQMGQEVILRCVPISNHLYFYWYRQILGQKVEFLVSFYNNEISEKSEIFDDQFSVERPDGSNFTLKIRSTKLEDSAMYFCASRGQGNIQYFGAGTRLSVL.

A note on this clonotype: At one boundary the junction diverges from the germline segment, which might be a read error. The genes are TRBV4-3 and TRBJ1-1; 7 bases are a match to TRBD1. This CDR3 contains 16 residues. Germline loops: CDR1 LGHNA, CDR2 YSLEER. Here the CDR3 reads CASRQVGTAPNTEAFF. The CDR3 DNA follows: TGCGCCAGCAGACAAGTAGGGACAGCACCGAACACTGAAGCTTTCTTT.

The chain uses TRBV5-1 and TRBJ1-5; the D is unclear. Trimming left V 4 bases short and J 0 bases short, with 14 bases between. This CDR3 comprises 16 residues. From germline, CDR1 is SGHRS and CDR2 YFSETQ. The CDR3 is CASSPSQRYSNQPQHF. The CDR3 DNA follows: TGCGCCAGCAGCCCATCTCAGCGATATAGCAATCAGCCCCAGCATTTT.

Ten or more counts support this clonotype. V gene TRBV12-3 or TRBV12-4 combines with J gene TRBJ1-2, with a tentative D call TRBD1 (5 bases). V gave up 6 bases and J gave up 4 bases, with 12 bases separating them. There are 13 residues in the CDR3. The CDR3 nucleotides read TGTGCCAGCAGCCTCGGGGCCAGCTATGGCTACACCTTC. This translates into CASSLGASYGYTF.

V is TRBV12-3 or TRBV12-4 and J is TRBJ2-3, with unresolved D. This CDR3 spans 11 amino acids. V was shortened by 6 bases and J by 7 bases, with 8 bases between the two germline ends. The CDR3 reads CASSPINTQYF. In nucleotides, the CDR3 is TGTGCCAGCAGCCCTATCAATACGCAGTATTTT.

This clonotype was seen a few times. The chain couples TRBV11-2 to TRBJ2-5, with 10 bases identical to TRBD1. This CDR3 spans 16 amino acids. Germline V gene data show CDR1 as SGHAT and CDR2 as FQNNGV. Trimming at V came to 5 bases and at J to 4 bases, leaving 10 bases not matched to a gene. The CDR3 region has the DNA TGTGCCAGCAGCCGATTTCCGGGACAGGGGTCAGAGACCCAGTACTTC. The encoded protein is CASSRFPGQGSETQYF. Full variable domain (remainder filled in from reference TRBV11-2 and TRBJ2-5): EAGVAQSPRYKIIEKRQSVAFWCNPISGHATLYWYQQILGQGPKLLIQFQNNGVVDDSQLPKDRFSAERLKGVDSTLKIQPAKLEDSAVYLCASSRFPGQGSETQYFGPGTRLLVL.

This clonotype came up a few times. The chain joins TRBV4-1 to TRBJ1-2, with D possibly being TRBD1 (5 bases). Germline-derived CDR1 and CDR2 are MGHRA and YSYEKL. The CDR3 contains 17 residues. The V end lost 0 bases, the J end lost 1 base, and 15 bases lay between the germline ends. The chain's CDR3 is CASSQDRGRTRNYGYTF. CDR3 nucleotides: TGCGCCAGCAGCCAAGATAGGGGACGGACGCGTAACTATGGCTACACCTTC.

The chain is built from TRBV25-1 and TRBJ2-3; 7 positions match TRBD1. Germline loops: CDR1 MGHDK, CDR2 SYGVNS. The CDR3 length is 15 residues. V trimming: 1 base; J trimming: 1 base; junction bases outside the gene matches: 2. CDR3 sequence: CASSEWQGGTDTQYF. The DNA of the CDR3 is TGTGCCAGCAGTGAATGGCAGGGGGGCACAGATACGCAGTATTTT.

The chain links TRBV7-6 to TRBJ1-2, with D hard to call. Trimming left V 1 base short and J 6 bases short, with 9 bases between. The CDR3 loop spans 13 amino acids. Germline CDR1 SGHVS, CDR2 FNYEAQ. CDR3: CASSLGRVDGYTF. In nucleotides, the CDR3 is TGTGCCAGCAGCTTAGGTCGAGTTGATGGCTACACCTTC.

The rearrangement uses TRBV7-2 and TRBJ1-3, with D hard to call. Germline-derived CDR1 and CDR2 are SGHTA and FQGNSA. V was shortened by 6 bases and J by 4 bases, with 10 bases between the two germline ends. This CDR3 region has 13 residues. The CDR3 nucleotides read TGTGCCAGCAGTTTCACACTAGGAAACACCATATATTTT. Translating it yields CASSFTLGNTIYF. Complete variable domain (other parts from reference TRBV7-2 and TRBJ1-3): GAGVSQSPSNKVTEKGKDVELRCDPISGHTALYWYRQSLGQGLEFLIYFQGNSAPDKSGLPSDRFSAERTGGSVSTLTIQRTQQEDSAVYLCASSFTLGNTIYFGEGSWLTVV.